This T cell receptor (beta chain) was identified in a study of T cell responses to AZD1222 COVID-19 vaccine. Germline V CDR1 and CDR2: LGHNA, YSLEER. The CDR3 contains 19 residues. V was trimmed by 0 bases and J by 0 bases, leaving 18 bases between them. The protocol was immunoSEQ multiplex PCR, while the TCRdb copy is restricted to in-frame clones and leaves out a portion. The table includes 120,000 to 150,000 clones, approximately 88% detected once. The chain employs TRBV4-3 and TRBJ1-3; maybe TRBD1 (6 bases). The receptor was derived from an adult in good health. The sequencing used peripheral blood, collected on day 0 of MenACWY control vaccination. CDR3 in amino acids: CASSQDMSTGRASGNTIYF. For the CDR3, the DNA is TGCGCCAGCAGCCAAGATATGTCGACAGGCCGTGCCTCTGGAAACACCATATATTTT.